Listed here are 14 T cell receptor beta chains from one sample, sequenced in a study of blood T cell repertoires in COVID-19 (dated by TCRdb to 2018 to 2020). Receptor amplification or capture employed the immunoSEQ multiplex PCR assay. Here the immuneACCESS table is served through TCRdb, limited to in-frame sequences with V and J called. Missing clones are a known gap in these copies; in checked studies unresolved V genes cover under half, and the rest lacks a known reason. In all, the sample holds 73,000 or so clones, and roughly 85% of those were seen once. The leading ten clones occupy 6.5% to 9% of the sample. The sample comprised peripheral blood. These receptors originate from a young man with acute or convalescent COVID-19.

This clone was found once. This chain joins TRBV7-2 and TRBJ2-7; D remains ambiguous. Per germline, CDR1 SGHTA and CDR2 FQGNSA. Trimming removed 2 bases from V and 6 bases from J, with 8 bases in between. This CDR3 contains 12 residues. This CDR3 is CASSLTGVEQYF. CDR3 DNA: TGTGCCAGCAGCTTAACTGGAGTCGAGCAGTACTTC. The whole variable domain, remainder taken from reference TRBV7-2 and TRBJ2-7, is GAGVSQSPSNKVTEKGKDVELRCDPISGHTALYWYRQSLGQGLEFLIYFQGNSAPDKSGLPSDRFSAERTGGSVSTLTIQRTQQEDSAVYLCASSLTGVEQYFGPGTRLTVT.

This chain uses TRBV6-5 with TRBJ1-5; 9 bases align to TRBD1. The germline V gene encodes CDR1 MNHEY and CDR2 SVGAGI. The ends lost 6 bases at V and 4 bases at J; junction bases unmatched: 4. This CDR3 is 14 amino acids long. CDR3 amino acids: CASRGQGWNQPQHF. The CDR3 nucleotides read TGTGCCAGCAGGGGACAGGGTTGGAATCAGCCCCAGCATTTT.

The chain has TRBV27 and TRBJ1-5, with a possible D match to TRBD1 (5 bases). The V end lost 6 bases, the J end lost 3 bases, and 12 bases lay between the germline ends. The CDR3 totals 14 residues. Looked up from germline, CDR1 is MNHEY and CDR2 is SMNVEV (reference sequence). CDR3 in amino acids: CASSQGPLNQPQHF. The CDR3 nucleotides read TGTGCCAGCAGCCAGGGCCCACTCAATCAGCCCCAGCATTTT.

This chain links TRBV6-1 with TRBJ2-7; 8 nucleotides agree with TRBD1. Unmatched junction bases numbered 6, after V lost 6 bases and J lost 2 bases. In germline, CDR1 is MNHNS, CDR2 SASEGT. The CDR3 totals 14 residues. CDR3 residues: CASSHPTGAYEQYF. The CDR3 bases are TGTGCCAGCAGCCACCCGACAGGGGCCTACGAGCAGTACTTC.

This clone appeared a single time. The chain combines TRBV30 with TRBJ1-1; 7 bases agree with TRBD1. CDR1 GTSNPN and CDR2 SVGIG come from the germline V gene (reference sequence). The trim removed 2 bases at V and 5 bases at J, leaving 5 bases unmatched. CDR3 length: 13 amino acids. The CDR3 DNA reads as TGTGCCTGGAGTAAAACAGGGGCTACTGAAGCTTTCTTT. It encodes CAWSKTGATEAFF.

The chain is built from TRBV19 and TRBJ2-4; 12 bases are shared with TRBD1. The CDR3 has 14 amino acids. V shed 5 bases, J shed 8 bases, and the junction held 4 bases outside the gene matches. Germline-derived CDR1 and CDR2 are LNHDA and SQIVND (reference sequence). The CDR3, as DNA: TGTGCCAGTAGTTTGGGACAGGGGGCGGACATTCAGTACTTC. Residues: CASSLGQGADIQYF. The full variable domain, in which reference TRBV19 and TRBJ2-4 provide the parts outside the CDR3, is DGGITQSPKYLFRKEGQNVTLSCEQNLNHDAMYWYRQDPGQGLRLIYYSQIVNDFQKGDIAEGYSVSREKKESFPLTVTSAQKNPTAFYLCASSLGQGADIQYFGAGTRLSVL.

The V gene is TRBV5-1, the J gene TRBJ2-1; TRBD2 is a possible D gene (6 bases). V gave up 6 bases and J gave up 6 bases, with 13 bases separating them. From germline, CDR1 is SGHRS and CDR2 YFSETQ. This CDR3 comprises 13 residues. The CDR3 sequence is CASTGLSGNEQFF. The CDR3 nucleotides read TGCGCCAGCACGGGACTCTCCGGCAATGAGCAGTTCTTC. Full variable domain (remainder filled in from reference TRBV5-1 and TRBJ2-1): KAGVTQTPRYLIKTRGQQVTLSCSPISGHRSVSWYQQTPGQGLQFLFEYFSETQRNKGNFPGRFSGRQFSNSRSEMNVSTLELGDSALYLCASTGLSGNEQFFGPGTRLTVL.

The rearrangement links TRBV7-8 to TRBJ2-7; 11 nucleotides agree with TRBD2. V lost 4 bases, J lost 1 base, and 9 bases stayed unmatched. The CDR3 spans 17 residues. The V gene's germline CDR1 is SGHVS and CDR2 FQNEAQ. This CDR3 is CASSSQGASGRSYEQYF. The CDR3 region has the DNA TGTGCCAGCAGCTCGCAGGGGGCTAGCGGGAGGTCCTACGAGCAGTACTTC.

In this sample, this clone turned up a few times. The V gene is TRBV29-1, the J gene TRBJ1-2, with 8 bases lining up with TRBD1. The CDR3 loop spans 12 amino acids. Germline CDR1 is SQVTM and CDR2 is ANQGSEA. The V segment lost 8 bases and the J segment 7 bases; nucleotides outside the gene matches: 9. CDR3 protein: CSLLDRVGGYTF. The CDR3 DNA sequence: TGCAGCTTATTGGACAGGGTGGGTGGCTACACCTTC. Looking up the rest from reference TRBV29-1 and TRBJ1-2 gives the full variable domain: SAVISQKPSRDICQRGTSLTIQCQVDSQVTMMFWYRQQPGQSLTLIATANQGSEATYESGFVIDKFPISRPNLTFSTLTVSNMSPEDSSIYLCSLLDRVGGYTFGSGTRLTVV.

V usage is TRBV18 and J usage is TRBJ2-1; D gene uncertain. With 0 bases removed from V and 10 bases from J, the gap between germline ends came to 7 bases. The CDR3 has 12 amino acids. Germline V gives CDR1 KGHSH, CDR2 LQKENI. The CDR3 protein is CASSPPYQEQFF. Here the CDR3 DNA reads TGTGCCAGCTCACCACCTTACCAGGAGCAGTTCTTC. Supplemented by reference TRBV18 and TRBJ2-1, the full variable domain reads NAGVMQNPRHLVRRRGQEARLRCSPMKGHSHVYWYRQLPEEGLKFMVYLQKENIIDESGMPKERFSAEFPKEGPSILRIQQVVRGDSAAYFCASSPPYQEQFFGPGTRLTVL.

This clone turned up a few times. The chain's CDR3 is CASSSGTGTGGYEQYF. The DNA of the CDR3 is TGTGCCAGCTCATCCGGAACCGGGACAGGAGGTTACGAGCAGTACTTC. The chain joins TRBV18 to TRBJ2-7; 8 bases match TRBD1. J lost 4 bases, V lost 5 bases, and 13 bases had no gene match. Germline CDR1 is KGHSH and CDR2 is LQKENI. The CDR3 totals 16 residues. Full variable domain (rest looked up from reference TRBV18 and TRBJ2-7): NAGVMQNPRHLVRRRGQEARLRCSPMKGHSHVYWYRQLPEEGLKFMVYLQKENIIDESGMPKERFSAEFPKEGPSILRIQQVVRGDSAAYFCASSSGTGTGGYEQYFGPGTRLTVT.

The chain links TRBV25-1 to TRBJ2-5, with TRBD1 as a possible D gene (5 bases). V gave up 6 bases and J gave up 6 bases, with 8 bases separating them. Germline V gene data show CDR1 as MGHDK and CDR2 as SYGVNS. The CDR3 contains 11 residues. In DNA, the CDR3 is TGTGCCAGCAGGGGGCAAAAGACCCAGTACTTC. Residues: CASRGQKTQYF.

The chain links TRBV7-9 to TRBJ1-2; D perhaps matches TRBD1 (5 bases). Per germline, CDR1 SEHNR and CDR2 FQNEAQ (reference sequence). The CDR3 totals 13 residues. V lost 3 bases and J lost 5, with 10 bases in between. The CDR3 region has the DNA TGTGCCAGCAGCTTGTCAGGGTTTTATGGCTACACCTTC. The encoded protein is CASSLSGFYGYTF.

The V call is TRBV5-1, the J call TRBJ2-7; unclear D gene. CDR3 length: 14 amino acids. Trimming cost V 10 bases and J 2 bases, with 19 bases left between them. Germline V gene data show CDR1 as SGHRS and CDR2 as YFSETQ. DNA of the CDR3: TGCGCCTCCGAGAAGGAGCCCCACACCTACGAGCAGTACTTC. Its translation: CASEKEPHTYEQYF.